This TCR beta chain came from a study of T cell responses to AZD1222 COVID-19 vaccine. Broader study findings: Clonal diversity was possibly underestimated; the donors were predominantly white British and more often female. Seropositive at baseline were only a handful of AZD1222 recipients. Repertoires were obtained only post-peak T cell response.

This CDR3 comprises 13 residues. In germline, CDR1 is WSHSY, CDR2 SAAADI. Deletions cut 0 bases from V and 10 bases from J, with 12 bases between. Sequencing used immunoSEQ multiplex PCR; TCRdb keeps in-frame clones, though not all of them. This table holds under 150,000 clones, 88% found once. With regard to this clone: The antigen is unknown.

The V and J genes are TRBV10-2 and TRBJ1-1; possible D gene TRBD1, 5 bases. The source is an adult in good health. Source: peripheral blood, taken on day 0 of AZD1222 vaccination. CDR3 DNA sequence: TGCGCCAGCAGTGAGTCGATAGGGGTTCGAGCTTTCTTT. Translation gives CASSESIGVRAFF.